The source of this TCR beta chain is a study of blood T cell repertoires in COVID-19. The germline V gene encodes CDR1 SGHVS and CDR2 FNYEAQ. The length of the CDR3 is 16 residues. The germline V and J ends were trimmed by 3 bases and 0 bases, with 11 bases remaining between them. TCRdb's table, derived via immunoSEQ multiplex PCR, lists solely in-frame clones and lacks some. The data show 75,000 to 80,000 clones, approximately 84% seen once. J is TRBJ2-2 and V is TRBV7-6, with D tentatively TRBD2 (6 bases). Sample: peripheral blood. This TCR came from a man aged 60 to 69 with COVID-19, enrolled during active disease. The CDR3 bases are TGTGCCAGCAGCTTCGCCGGGACTCCGAACACCGGGGAGCTGTTTTTT. It yields the protein CASSFAGTPNTGELFF. Combining the CDR3 with reference TRBV7-6 and TRBJ2-2 gives the whole variable domain GAGVSQSPRYKVTKRGQDVALRCDPISGHVSLYWYRQALGQGPEFLTYFNYEAQQDKSGLPNDRFSAERPEGSISTLTIQRTEQRDSAMYRCASSFAGTPNTGELFFGEGSRLTVL.